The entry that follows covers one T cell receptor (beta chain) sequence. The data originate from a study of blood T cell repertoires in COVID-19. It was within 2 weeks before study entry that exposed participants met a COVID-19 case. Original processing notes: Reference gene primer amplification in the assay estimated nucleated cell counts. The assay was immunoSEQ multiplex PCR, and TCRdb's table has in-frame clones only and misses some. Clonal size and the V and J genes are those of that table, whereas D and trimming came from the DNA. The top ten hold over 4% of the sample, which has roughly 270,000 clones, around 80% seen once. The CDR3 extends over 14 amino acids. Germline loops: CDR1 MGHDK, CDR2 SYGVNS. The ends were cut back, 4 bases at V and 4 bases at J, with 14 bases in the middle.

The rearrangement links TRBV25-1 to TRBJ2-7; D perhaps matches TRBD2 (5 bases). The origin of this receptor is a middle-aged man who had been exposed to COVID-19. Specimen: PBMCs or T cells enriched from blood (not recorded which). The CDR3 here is CASSGRTRVYEQYF. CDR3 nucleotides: TGTGCCAGCAGTGGGAGGACGCGGGTTTACGAGCAGTACTTC.